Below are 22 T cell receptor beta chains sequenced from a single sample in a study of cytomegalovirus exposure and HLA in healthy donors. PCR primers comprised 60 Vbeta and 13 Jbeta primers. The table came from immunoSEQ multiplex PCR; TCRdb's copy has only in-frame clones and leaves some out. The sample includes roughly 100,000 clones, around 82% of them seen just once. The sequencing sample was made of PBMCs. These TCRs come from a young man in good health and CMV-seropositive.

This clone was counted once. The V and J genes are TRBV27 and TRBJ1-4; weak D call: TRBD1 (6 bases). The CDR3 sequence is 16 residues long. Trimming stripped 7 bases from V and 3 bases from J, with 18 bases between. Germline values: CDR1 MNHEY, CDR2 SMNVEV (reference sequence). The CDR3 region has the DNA TGTGCCAGCAAGAAAACAGGGTTAGGGCCTAATGAAAAACTGTTTTTT. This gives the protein CASKKTGLGPNEKLFF.

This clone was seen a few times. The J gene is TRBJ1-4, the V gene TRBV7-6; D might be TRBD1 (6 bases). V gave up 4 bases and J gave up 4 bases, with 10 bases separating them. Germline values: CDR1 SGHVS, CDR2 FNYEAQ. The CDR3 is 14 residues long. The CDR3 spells CASSYQGFNEKLFF. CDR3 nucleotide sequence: TGTGCCAGCAGCTACCAGGGGTTTAATGAAAAACTGTTTTTT.

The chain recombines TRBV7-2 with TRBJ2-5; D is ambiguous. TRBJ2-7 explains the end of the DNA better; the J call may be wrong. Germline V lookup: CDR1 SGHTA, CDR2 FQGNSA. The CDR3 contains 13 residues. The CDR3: CASSLSFIYEQYF. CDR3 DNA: TGTGCCAGCAGCTTATCCTTTATCTACGAGCAGTACTTC.

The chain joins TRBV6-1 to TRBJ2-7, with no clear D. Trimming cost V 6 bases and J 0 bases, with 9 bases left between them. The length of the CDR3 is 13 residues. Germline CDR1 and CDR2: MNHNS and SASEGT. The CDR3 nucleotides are TGTGCCAGCAGCCGGGTTAGCTCCTACGAGCAGTACTTC. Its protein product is CASSRVSSYEQYF.

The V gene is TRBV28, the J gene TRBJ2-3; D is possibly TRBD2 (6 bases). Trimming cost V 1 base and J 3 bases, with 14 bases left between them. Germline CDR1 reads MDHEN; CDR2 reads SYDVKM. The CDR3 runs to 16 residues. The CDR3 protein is CASSLFRGSVTDTQYF. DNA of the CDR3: TGTGCCAGCAGTTTATTCCGGGGGTCTGTGACAGATACGCAGTATTTT. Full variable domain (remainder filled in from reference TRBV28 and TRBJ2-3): DVKVTQSSRYLVKRTGEKVFLECVQDMDHENMFWYRQDPGLGLRLIYFSYDVKMKEKGDIPEGYSVSREKKERFSLILESASTNQTSMYLCASSLFRGSVTDTQYFGPGTRLTVL.

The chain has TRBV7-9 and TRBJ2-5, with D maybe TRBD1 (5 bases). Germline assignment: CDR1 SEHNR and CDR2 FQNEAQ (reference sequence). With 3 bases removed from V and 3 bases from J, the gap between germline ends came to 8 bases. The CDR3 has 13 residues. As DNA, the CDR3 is TGTGCCAGCAGCTTCTTCAGGGAAGAGACCCAGTACTTC. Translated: CASSFFREETQYF.

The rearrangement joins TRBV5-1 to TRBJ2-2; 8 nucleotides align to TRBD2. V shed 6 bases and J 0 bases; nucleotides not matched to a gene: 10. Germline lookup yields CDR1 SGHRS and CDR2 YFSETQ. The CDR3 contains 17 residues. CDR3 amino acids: CASTHLTGGTNTGELFF. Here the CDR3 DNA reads TGCGCCAGCACCCACCTCACGGGAGGGACGAACACCGGGGAGCTGTTTTTT. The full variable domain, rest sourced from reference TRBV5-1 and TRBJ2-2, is KAGVTQTPRYLIKTRGQQVTLSCSPISGHRSVSWYQQTPGQGLQFLFEYFSETQRNKGNFPGRFSGRQFSNSRSEMNVSTLELGDSALYLCASTHLTGGTNTGELFFGEGSRLTVL.

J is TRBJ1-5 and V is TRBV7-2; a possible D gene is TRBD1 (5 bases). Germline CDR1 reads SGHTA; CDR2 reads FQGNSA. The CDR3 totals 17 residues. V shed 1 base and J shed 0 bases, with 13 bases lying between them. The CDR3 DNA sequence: TGTGCCAGCAGCTTAGGACCGCAGGGCTTTAGCAATCAGCCCCAGCATTTT. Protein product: CASSLGPQGFSNQPQHF.

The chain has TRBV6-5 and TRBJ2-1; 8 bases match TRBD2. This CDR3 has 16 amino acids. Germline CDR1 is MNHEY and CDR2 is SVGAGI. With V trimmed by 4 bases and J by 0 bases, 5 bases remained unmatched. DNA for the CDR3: TGTGCCAGCAGTTGGAGCGGGAGCAGCTCCTACAATGAGCAGTTCTTC. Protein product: CASSWSGSSSYNEQFF.

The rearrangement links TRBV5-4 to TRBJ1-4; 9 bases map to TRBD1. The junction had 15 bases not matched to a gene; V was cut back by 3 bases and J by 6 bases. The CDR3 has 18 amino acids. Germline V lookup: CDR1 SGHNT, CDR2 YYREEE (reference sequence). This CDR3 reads CASSSTLKTGGWDEKLFF. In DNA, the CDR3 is TGTGCCAGCAGCTCGACTTTAAAAACAGGGGGCTGGGATGAAAAACTGTTTTTT.

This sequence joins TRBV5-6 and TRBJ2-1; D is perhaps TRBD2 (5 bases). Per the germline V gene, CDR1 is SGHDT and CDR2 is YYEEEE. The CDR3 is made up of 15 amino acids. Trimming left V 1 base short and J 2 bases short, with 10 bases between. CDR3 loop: CASSLPGNPYNEQFF. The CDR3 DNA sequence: TGTGCCAGCAGCTTGCCCGGGAACCCCTACAATGAGCAGTTCTTC.

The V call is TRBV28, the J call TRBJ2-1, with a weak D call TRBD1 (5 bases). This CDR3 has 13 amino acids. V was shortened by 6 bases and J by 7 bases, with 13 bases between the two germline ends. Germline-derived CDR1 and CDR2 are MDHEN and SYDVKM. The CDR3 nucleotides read TGTGCCAGCAGGCTACCAACAGGAAATGAGCAGTTCTTC. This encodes CASRLPTGNEQFF.

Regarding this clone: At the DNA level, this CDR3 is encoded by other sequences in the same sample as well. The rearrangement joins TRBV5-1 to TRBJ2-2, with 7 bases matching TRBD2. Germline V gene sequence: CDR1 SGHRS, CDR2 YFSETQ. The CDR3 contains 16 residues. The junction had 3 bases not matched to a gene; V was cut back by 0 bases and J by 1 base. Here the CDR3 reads CASSLGLAVNTGELFF. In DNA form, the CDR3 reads TGCGCCAGCAGCTTGGGTCTAGCGGTGAACACCGGGGAGCTGTTTTTT.

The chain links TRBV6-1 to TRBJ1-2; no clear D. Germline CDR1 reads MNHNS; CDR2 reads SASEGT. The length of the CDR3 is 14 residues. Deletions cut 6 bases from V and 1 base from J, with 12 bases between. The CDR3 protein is CASRVDGSNYGYTF. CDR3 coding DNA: TGTGCCAGCAGGGTGGACGGGAGTAACTATGGCTACACCTTC.

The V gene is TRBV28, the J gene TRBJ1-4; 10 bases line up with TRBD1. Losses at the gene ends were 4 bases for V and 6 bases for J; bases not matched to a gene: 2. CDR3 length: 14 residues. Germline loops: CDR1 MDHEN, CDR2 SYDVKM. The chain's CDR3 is CASSSGTGDEKLFF. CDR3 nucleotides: TGTGCCAGCAGTTCCGGGACAGGGGATGAAAAACTGTTTTTT.

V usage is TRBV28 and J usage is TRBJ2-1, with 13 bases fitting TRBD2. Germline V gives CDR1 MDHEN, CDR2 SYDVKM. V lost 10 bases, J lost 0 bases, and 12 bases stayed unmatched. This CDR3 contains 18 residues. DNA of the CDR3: TGTGCCACCCGGGGACTAGCGGGGCGAGAAAGCTCCTACAATGAGCAGTTCTTC. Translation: CATRGLAGRESSYNEQFF.

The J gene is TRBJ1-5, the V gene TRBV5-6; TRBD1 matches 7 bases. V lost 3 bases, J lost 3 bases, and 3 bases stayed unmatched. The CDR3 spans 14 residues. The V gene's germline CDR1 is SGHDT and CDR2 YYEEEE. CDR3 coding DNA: TGTGCCAGCAGCTCGGGACAGTTCAATCAGCCCCAGCATTTT. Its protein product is CASSSGQFNQPQHF.

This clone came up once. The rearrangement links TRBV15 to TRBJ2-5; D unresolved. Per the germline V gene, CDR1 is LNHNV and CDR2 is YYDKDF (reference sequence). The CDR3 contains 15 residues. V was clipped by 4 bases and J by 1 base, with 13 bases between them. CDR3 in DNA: TGTGCCACCAGCAATCCTTCGGAGTTCCAAGAGACCCAGTACTTC. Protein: CATSNPSEFQETQYF.

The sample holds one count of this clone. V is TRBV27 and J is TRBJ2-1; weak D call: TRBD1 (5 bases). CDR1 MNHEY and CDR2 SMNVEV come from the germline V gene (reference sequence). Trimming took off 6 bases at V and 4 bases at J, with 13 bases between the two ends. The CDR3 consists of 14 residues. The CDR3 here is CASSQRRGYNEQFF. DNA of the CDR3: TGTGCCAGCAGCCAGCGAAGGGGATACAATGAGCAGTTCTTC.

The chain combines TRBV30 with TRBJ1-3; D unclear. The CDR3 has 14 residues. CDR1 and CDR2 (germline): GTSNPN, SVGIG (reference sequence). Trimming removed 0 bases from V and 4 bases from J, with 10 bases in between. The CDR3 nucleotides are TGTGCCTGGAGTGTATCCGGGTCCGGAAACACCATATATTTT. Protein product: CAWSVSGSGNTIYF. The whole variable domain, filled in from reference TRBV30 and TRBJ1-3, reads SQTIHQWPATLVQPVGSPLSLECTVEGTSNPNLYWYRQAAGRGLQLLFYSVGIGQISSEVPQNLSASRPQDRQFILSSKKLLLSDSGFYLCAWSVSGSGNTIYFGEGSWLTVV.

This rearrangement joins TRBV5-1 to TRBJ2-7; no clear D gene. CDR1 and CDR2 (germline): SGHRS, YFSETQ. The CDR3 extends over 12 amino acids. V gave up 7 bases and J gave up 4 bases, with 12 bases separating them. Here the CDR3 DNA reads TGCGCCAGCTCACTCGTCGGGTACGAGCAGTACTTC. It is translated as CASSLVGYEQYF. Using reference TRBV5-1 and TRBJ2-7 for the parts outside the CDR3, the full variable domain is KAGVTQTPRYLIKTRGQQVTLSCSPISGHRSVSWYQQTPGQGLQFLFEYFSETQRNKGNFPGRFSGRQFSNSRSEMNVSTLELGDSALYLCASSLVGYEQYFGPGTRLTVT.

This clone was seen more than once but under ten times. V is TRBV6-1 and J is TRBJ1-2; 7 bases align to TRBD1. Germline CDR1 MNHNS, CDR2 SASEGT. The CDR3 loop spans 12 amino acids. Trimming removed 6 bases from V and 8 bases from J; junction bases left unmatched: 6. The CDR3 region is CASRIQGEGYTF. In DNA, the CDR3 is TGTGCCAGCAGGATCCAGGGGGAGGGCTACACCTTC.